This TCR beta chain was identified during a study of shared clonotypes between healthy human individuals. Study in general: Donor ages ranged 18 to 49 years: a couple of women, a few men.

Among the donors, all were Caucasian adults who lived in Nashville, Tennessee. The V end was cut by 6 bases, the J end by 1 base, with 2 bases between. Germline assignment: CDR1 KGHSH and CDR2 LQKENI. The CDR3 is 11 amino acids. In the original processing: Owing to the provision of junction-only sequences devoid of quality scores by immunoSEQ, filtering differed. The data were produced by immunoSEQ multiplex PCR, yet TCRdb's version contains in-frame clones alone and is incomplete. V and J calls and clone size follow that table, whereas D and trimming were derived from the DNA. The sample shows 450,000 to 600,000 clones, 79% of them seen only once.

The sample comprised PBMCs. The sequence was collected from a woman aged 40 to 49 in good health. Some clones in this sample may be carry-over from other donors' samples. This chain joins TRBV18 and TRBJ2-3, with D unclear. The CDR3 loop reads CASSRTDTQYF. The CDR3 region has the DNA TGTGCCAGCTCCCGCACAGATACGCAGTATTTT.